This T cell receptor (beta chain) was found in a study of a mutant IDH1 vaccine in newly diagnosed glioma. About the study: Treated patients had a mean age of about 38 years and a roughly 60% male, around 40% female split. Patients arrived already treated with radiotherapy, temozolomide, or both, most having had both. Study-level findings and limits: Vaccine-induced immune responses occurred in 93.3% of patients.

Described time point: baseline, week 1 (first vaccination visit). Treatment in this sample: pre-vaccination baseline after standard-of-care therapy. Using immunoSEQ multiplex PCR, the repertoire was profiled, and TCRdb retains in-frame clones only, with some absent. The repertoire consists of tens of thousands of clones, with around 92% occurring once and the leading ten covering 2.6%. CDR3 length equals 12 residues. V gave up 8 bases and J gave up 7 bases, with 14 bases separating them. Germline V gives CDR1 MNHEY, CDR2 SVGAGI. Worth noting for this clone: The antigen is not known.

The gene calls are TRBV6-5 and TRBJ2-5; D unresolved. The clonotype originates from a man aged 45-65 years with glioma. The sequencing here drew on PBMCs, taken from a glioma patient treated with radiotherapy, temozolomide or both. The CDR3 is CASWGGVGTQYF. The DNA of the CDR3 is TGTGCCAGCTGGGGTGGGGTTGGGACCCAGTACTTC.